The clone carrying this T cell receptor (beta chain) was observed once. The antigen remains unidentified. RNA was extracted with the RNeasy kit, and a quantity of roughly 0.45 to 1 ug was reverse transcribed using random hexamers. TCRdb re-called the immunoSEQ multiplex PCR reads with MiXCR, one entry per CDR3 protein. There are about 240,000 distinct CDR3 sequences in the sample; 90% to 96% occur only once, and approximately 0.094% lies in the top ten. This CDR3 is 16 amino acids long. V was clipped by 5 bases and J by 0 bases, with 14 bases between them. Germline V gene sequence: CDR1 SGHAT, CDR2 FQNNGV. The sample originates from a study of CD8 T cells in Susac syndrome. Whole-study findings and limits: When the CD4+ T cell repertoires of patients with Susac syndrome were examined, they did not show any clonal expansion.

The sequence derives from a human donor with Susac syndrome. Material for sequencing was CD4+ T cells from PBMCs. This chain joins TRBV11-2 and TRBJ1-3; no reliable D call. The CDR3 loop reads CASSPSRYDSGNTIYF. CDR3 nucleotides: TGTGCCAGCAGCCCTTCTCGGTACGACTCTGGAAACACCATATATTTT.